The next 3 T cell receptor beta chains were all read from a single sample in a study of T-cell reconstitution after alpha-beta-depleted transplantation in children. TCRbeta library construction was performed incorporating unique molecular identifiers. TCRdb used MiXCR to reprocess the PCR reads, holding one entry per CDR3 protein. The top ten hold 5% to 5.5% of the sample, which has approximately 240,000 distinct CDR3 sequences, approximately 9.7% seen once. Sequencing used PBMCs from the stem cell graft donor, obtained from the stem cell graft. The origin of the receptors is a human donor who donated a stem cell graft to a child with SCID.

This clonotype occurred many times. The V gene is TRBV6-5, the J gene TRBJ1-2, with D perhaps matching TRBD1 (5 bases). Trimming left V 6 bases short and J 7 bases short, with 12 bases between. Germline CDR1 MNHEY, CDR2 SVGAGI. The CDR3 spans 12 residues. CDR3 in DNA: TGTGCCAGCAGCCAGGGTTGGCGTGGCTACACCTTC. Its translation is CASSQGWRGYTF.

This clonotype was detected many times. The chain links TRBV20-1 to TRBJ2-2; 10 bases match TRBD2. V lost 5 bases, J lost 7 bases, and 4 bases stayed unmatched. Looked up from germline, CDR1 is DFQATT and CDR2 is SNEGSKA (reference sequence). This CDR3 is built from 13 residues. The DNA of the CDR3 is TGCAGTGCTCAGCGGGGGGGCCTCGGGGAGCTGTTTTTT. The encoded protein is CSAQRGGLGELFF.

The V gene is TRBV4-1, the J gene TRBJ1-1; 7 positions agree with TRBD1. Germline V gives CDR1 MGHRA, CDR2 YSYEKL. The CDR3 covers 19 residues. V shed 1 base, J shed 1 base, and the junction held 15 bases outside the gene matches. This chain's CDR3 is CASSQARGQVIIRNTEAFF. The CDR3 coding sequence is TGCGCCAGCAGCCAAGCAAGGGGGCAGGTGATAATAAGGAACACTGAAGCTTTCTTT.